This TCR beta chain is from a study of blood T cell repertoires in COVID-19. Study at large: In each case, the material was cDNA or gDNA derived from T cells, B-cell-depleted T cells, or PBMCs.

With 5 bases removed from V and 8 bases from J, the gap between germline ends came to 12 bases. The germline CDR1 and CDR2 sequences are DFQATT and SNEGSKA (reference sequence). This CDR3 is built from 11 residues. How the authors handled the data: Cell counts per sample came from amplifying reference gene primers. TCRdb's copy holds only in-frame clones and misses some; the assay was immunoSEQ multiplex PCR. V, J and clone size derive from that table, while D and trimming were established from the DNA sequence. In the table there are around 37,000 clones, around 91% of which are singletons. The source of this sequence is a man in his fifties or sixties with active or convalescent COVID-19. The sample taken for sequencing was peripheral blood. J is TRBJ1-2 and V is TRBV20-1; D is undetermined. CDR3 coding DNA: TGCAGTGCTCGATGGACTTGGGGCTACACCTTC. It specifies CSARWTWGYTF.